Listed below are T cell receptor beta chains from one sample, sequenced in a study of blood T cells in healthy people across ages. From the 5' RACE reads, TCRdb called clonotypes with MiXCR, one entry per CDR3 protein. The sample contains more than 900,000 distinct CDR3 sequences, about 27% of which appear only once. In addition, the sample was reused for a study of T cells of mothers and their children.

The sample taken for sequencing was blood. All receptors derive from a woman aged 35 to 49 in good health. The CDR3 runs from the conserved cysteine through the conserved F or W. D genes are given only for firm matches. Only some rows state a clone size, as once, few, many or a class for expanded clones.

cdr3_length j_call d_call clone_size v_call cdr3_aa cdr3_nt
15 TRBJ1-1 TRBD1 few TRBV11-2 CASSKRQGIWTEAFF TGTGCCAGCAGCAAAAGACAGGGTATTTGGACTGAAGCTTTCTTT
14 TRBJ2-7 . . TRBV27 CASSLRQGTNEQYF TGTGCCAGCAGTTTAAGGCAGGGGACAAACGAGCAGTACTTC
15 TRBJ2-7 . . TRBV7-2 CAGSYERSTNYEQYF TGTGCCGGCAGTTACGAGAGGTCGACAAACTACGAGCAGTACTTC
13 TRBJ2-7 . . TRBV20-1 CSATRAVRDEQYF TGCAGTGCCACGAGAGCGGTCCGGGACGAGCAGTACTTC
15 TRBJ1-1 . . TRBV11-2 CASSLAWRGATEAFF TGTGCCAGCAGCTTAGCGTGGAGGGGCGCCACTGAAGCTTTCTTT
15 TRBJ2-1 . many TRBV7-8 CASSFRTPSYNEQFF TGTGCCAGCAGCTTTCGGACTCCATCCTACAATGAGCAGTTCTTC
13 TRBJ1-2 TRBD1 many TRBV29-1 CSVAKTGNYGYTF TGCAGCGTTGCCAAGACAGGGAACTATGGCTACACCTTC
15 TRBJ2-7 . once TRBV28 CASSVPGTRTPGQYF TGTGCCAGCAGTGTCCCAGGGACACGGACTCCTGGGCAGTACTTC
16 TRBJ1-1 TRBD1 few TRBV6-1 CASSKDRGRGNTEAFF TGTGCCAGCAGTAAGGACAGGGGGCGCGGAAACACTGAAGCTTTCTTT
14 TRBJ2-1 TRBD2 many TRBV3-1 CASSRTSGGSEQFF TGTGCCAGCAGTCGGACTAGCGGGGGGAGTGAGCAGTTCTTC
15 TRBJ1-5 TRBD1 few TRBV7-8 CASGGQDRGNQPQHF TGTGCCAGCGGGGGACAGGATAGAGGCAATCAGCCCCAGCATTTT
15 TRBJ2-3 TRBD2 . TRBV5-1 CASSSTAGAPDTPYF TGCGCCAGCAGCTCCACAGCGGGGGCTCCAGATACGCCGTATTTT
13 TRBJ1-2 . . TRBV28 CASSIGGNYGHTF TGTGCCAGCAGCATAGGGGGTAACTATGGCCACACCTTC
16 TRBJ2-3 . few TRBV28 CASHGHRGRGADTQYF TGTGCCAGCCATGGCCACAGGGGGAGGGGAGCAGATACGCAGTATTTT